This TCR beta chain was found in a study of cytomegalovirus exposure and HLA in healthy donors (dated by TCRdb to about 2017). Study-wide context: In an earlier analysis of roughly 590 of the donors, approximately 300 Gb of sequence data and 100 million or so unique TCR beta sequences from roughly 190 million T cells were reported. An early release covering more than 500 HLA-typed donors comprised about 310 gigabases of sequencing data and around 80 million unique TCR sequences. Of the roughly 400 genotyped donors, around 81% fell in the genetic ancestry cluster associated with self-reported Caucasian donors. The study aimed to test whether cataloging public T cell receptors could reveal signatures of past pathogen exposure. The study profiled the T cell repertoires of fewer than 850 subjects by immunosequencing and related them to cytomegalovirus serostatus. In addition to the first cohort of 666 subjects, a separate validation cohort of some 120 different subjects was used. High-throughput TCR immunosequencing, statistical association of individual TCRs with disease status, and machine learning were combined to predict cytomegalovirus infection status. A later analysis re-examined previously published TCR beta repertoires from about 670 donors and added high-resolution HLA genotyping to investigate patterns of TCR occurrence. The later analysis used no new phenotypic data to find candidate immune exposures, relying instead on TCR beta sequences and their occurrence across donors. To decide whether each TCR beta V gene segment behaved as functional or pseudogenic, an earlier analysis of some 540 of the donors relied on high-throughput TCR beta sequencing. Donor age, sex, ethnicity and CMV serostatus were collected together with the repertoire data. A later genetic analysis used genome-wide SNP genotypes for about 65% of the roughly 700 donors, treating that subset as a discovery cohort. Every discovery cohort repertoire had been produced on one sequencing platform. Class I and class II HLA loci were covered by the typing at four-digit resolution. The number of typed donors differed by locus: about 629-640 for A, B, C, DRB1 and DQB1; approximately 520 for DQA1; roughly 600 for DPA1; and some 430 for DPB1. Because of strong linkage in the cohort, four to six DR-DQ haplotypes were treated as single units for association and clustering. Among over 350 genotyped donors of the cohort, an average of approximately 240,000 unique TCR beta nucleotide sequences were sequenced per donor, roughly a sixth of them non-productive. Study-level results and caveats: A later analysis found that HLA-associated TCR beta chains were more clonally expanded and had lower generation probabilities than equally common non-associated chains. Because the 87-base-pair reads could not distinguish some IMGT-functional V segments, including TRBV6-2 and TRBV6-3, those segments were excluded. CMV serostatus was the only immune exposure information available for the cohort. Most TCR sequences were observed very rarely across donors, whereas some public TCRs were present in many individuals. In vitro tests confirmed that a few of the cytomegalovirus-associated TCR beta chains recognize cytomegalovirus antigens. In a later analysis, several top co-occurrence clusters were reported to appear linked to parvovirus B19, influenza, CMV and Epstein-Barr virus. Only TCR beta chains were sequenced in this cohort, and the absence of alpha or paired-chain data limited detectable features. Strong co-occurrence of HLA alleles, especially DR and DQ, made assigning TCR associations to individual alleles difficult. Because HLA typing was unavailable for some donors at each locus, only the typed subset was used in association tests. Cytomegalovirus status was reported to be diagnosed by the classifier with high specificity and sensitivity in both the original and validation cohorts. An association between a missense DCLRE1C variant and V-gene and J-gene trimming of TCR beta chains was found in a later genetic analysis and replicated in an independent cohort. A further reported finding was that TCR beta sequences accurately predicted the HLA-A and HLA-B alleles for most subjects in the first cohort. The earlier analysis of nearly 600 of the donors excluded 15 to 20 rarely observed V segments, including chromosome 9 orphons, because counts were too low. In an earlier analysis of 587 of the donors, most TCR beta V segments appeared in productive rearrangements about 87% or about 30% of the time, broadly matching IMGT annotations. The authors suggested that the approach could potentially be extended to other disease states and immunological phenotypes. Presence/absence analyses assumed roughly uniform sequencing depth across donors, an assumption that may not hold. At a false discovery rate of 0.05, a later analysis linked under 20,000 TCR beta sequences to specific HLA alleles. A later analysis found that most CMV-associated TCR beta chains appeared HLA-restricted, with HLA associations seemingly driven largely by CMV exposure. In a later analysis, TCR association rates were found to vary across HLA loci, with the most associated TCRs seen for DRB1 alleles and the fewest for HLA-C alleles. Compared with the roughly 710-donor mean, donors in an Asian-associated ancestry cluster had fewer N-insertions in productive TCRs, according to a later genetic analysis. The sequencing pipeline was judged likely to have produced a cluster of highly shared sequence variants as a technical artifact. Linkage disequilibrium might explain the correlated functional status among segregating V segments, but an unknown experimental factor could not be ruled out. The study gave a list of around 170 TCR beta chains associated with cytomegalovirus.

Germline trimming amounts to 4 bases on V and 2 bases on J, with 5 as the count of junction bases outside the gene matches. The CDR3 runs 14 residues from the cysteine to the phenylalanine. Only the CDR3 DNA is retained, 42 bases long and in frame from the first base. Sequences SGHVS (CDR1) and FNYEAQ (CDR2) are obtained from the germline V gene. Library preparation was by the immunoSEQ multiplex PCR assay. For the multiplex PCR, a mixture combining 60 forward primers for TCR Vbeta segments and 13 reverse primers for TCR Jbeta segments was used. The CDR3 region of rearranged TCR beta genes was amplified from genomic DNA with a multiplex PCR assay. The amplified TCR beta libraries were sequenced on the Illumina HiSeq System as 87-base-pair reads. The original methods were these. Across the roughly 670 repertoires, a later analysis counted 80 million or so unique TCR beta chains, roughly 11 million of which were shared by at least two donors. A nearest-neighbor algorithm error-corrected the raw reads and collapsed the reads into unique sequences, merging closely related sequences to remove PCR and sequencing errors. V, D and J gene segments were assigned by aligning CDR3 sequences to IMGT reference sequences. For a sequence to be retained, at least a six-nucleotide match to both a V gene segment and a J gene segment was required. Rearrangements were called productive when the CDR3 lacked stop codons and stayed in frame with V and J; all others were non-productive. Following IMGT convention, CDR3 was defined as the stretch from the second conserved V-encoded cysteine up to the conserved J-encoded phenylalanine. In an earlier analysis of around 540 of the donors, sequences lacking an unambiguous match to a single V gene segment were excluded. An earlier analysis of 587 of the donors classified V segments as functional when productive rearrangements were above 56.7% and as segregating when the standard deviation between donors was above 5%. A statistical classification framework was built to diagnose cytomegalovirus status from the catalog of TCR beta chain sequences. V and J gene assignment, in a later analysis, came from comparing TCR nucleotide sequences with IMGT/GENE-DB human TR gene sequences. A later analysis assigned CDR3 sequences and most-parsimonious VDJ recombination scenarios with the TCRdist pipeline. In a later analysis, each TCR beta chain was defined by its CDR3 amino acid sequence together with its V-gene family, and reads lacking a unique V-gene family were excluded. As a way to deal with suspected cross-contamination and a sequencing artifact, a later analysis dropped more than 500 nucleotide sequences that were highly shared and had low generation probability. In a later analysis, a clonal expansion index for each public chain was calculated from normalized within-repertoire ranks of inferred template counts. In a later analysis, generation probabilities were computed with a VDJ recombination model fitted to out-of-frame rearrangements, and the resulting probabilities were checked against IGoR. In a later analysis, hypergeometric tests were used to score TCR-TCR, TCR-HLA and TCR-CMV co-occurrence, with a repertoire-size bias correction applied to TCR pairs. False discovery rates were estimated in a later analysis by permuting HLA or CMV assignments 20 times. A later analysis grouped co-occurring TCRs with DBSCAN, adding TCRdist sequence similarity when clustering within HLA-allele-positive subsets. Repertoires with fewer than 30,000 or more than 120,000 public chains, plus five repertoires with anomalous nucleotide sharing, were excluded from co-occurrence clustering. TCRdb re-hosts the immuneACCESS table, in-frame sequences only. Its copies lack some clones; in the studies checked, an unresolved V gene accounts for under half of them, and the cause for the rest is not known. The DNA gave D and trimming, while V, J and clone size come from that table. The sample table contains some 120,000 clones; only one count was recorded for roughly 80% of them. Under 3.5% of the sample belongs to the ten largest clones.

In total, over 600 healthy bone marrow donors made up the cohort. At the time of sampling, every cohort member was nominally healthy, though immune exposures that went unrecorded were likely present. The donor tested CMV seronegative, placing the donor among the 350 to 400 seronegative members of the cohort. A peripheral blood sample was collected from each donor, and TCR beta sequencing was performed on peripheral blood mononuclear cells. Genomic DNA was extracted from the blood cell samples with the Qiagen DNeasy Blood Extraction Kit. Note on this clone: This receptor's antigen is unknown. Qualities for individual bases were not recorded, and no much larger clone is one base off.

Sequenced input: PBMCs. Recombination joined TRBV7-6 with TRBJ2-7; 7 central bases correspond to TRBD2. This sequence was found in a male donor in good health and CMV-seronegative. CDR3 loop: CASSSGGRPYEQYF. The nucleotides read TGTGCCAGCAGCTCGGGAGGCCGCCCCTACGAGCAGTACTTC.